This entry lists 6 T cell receptor beta chains sequenced from one sample in a study of cytomegalovirus exposure and HLA in healthy donors. Only in-frame clones appear in the TCRdb table, and some are missing; sequencing was by immunoSEQ multiplex PCR. The table lists over 100,000 clones, about 90% of them singletons. Source material: PBMCs. The source is a young woman in good health and CMV-seronegative.

This clone was recorded only once. The chain couples TRBV7-2 to TRBJ1-1; D gene uncertain. The ends were cut back, 1 base at V and 1 base at J, with 10 bases in the middle. The CDR3 consists of 15 residues. The germline CDR1 and CDR2 sequences are SGHTA and FQGNSA. In DNA, the CDR3 is TGTGCCAGCAGCTTAGACAGTCAGTCGAACACTGAAGCTTTCTTT. Protein: CASSLDSQSNTEAFF.

J is TRBJ2-5 and V is TRBV9, with D possibly matching TRBD1 (5 bases). The CDR3 is 16 residues long. Germline CDR1 reads SGDLS; CDR2 reads YYNGEE. Trimming cost V 0 bases and J 4 bases, with 16 bases left between them. DNA for the CDR3: TGTGCCAGCAGCGTAGAAGGATCGGGTAGGGGAGAGACCCAGTACTTC. Translation gives CASSVEGSGRGETQYF.

The chain is built from TRBV19 and TRBJ1-5; the D gene is possibly TRBD1 (5 bases). Germline CDR1 LNHDA, CDR2 SQIVND (reference sequence). With 2 bases removed from V and 1 base from J, the gap between germline ends came to 6 bases. The CDR3 has 14 residues. For the CDR3, the DNA is TGTGCCAGTAGTATATGGGGCAGCAATCAGCCCCAGCATTTT. Its protein is CASSIWGSNQPQHF.

This clone was found a few times. The gene calls are TRBV6-6 and TRBJ2-1; 10 positions agree with TRBD1. CDR3 size: 12 residues. From germline, CDR1 is MNHNY and CDR2 SVGAGI (reference sequence). V trimming: 2 bases; J trimming: 15 bases; junction bases outside the gene matches: 4. The CDR3 DNA follows: TGTGCCAGCAGTTACCCGGGACAGGGGACGTTCTTC. It yields the protein CASSYPGQGTFF.

The V and J genes are TRBV27 and TRBJ2-3, with 13 bases fitting TRBD2. The length of the CDR3 is 17 residues. The V segment lost 4 bases and the J segment 4 bases; nucleotides outside the gene matches: 8. Germline CDR1 and CDR2: MNHEY and SMNVEV (reference sequence). The CDR3 spells CASSYRGLAGRPDTQYF. CDR3 DNA: TGTGCCAGCAGTTATAGGGGACTAGCGGGAAGACCAGATACGCAGTATTTT.

This clone was seen only a few times. The V call is TRBV11-2, the J call TRBJ2-7, with a weak D call TRBD1 (5 bases). CDR3 length: 15 amino acids. CDR1 is SGHAT and CDR2 is FQNNGV in the germline V gene. Trimming cost V 2 bases and J 2 bases, with 13 bases left between them. CDR3 amino acids: CASSLRVRATYEQYF. CDR3 DNA sequence: TGTGCCAGCAGCTTAAGGGTCAGGGCCACCTACGAGCAGTACTTC.